These 15 T cell receptor beta chains share one sample of origin, sequenced in a study of shared clonotypes between healthy human individuals. Repertoires were generated with immunoSEQ multiplex PCR, while TCRdb's copy carries only in-frame clones and drops some. The sample carries approximately 2.4 million clones, roughly 95% recorded once. Material: naive CD4+ T cells sorted from blood. Documented subset: CD45RA+ positively selected. The receptors originated from a man aged 18-30 years in good health.

This chain joins TRBV6-5 and TRBJ1-6, with D hard to call. Germline V gene sequence: CDR1 MNHEY, CDR2 SVGAGI. Trimming took 0 bases from V and 6 from J, leaving 12 bases between them. CDR3 length: 16 residues. This CDR3 is CASSYSKDISNSPLHF. The CDR3 nucleotides read TGTGCCAGCAGTTACTCGAAGGATATAAGTAATTCACCCCTCCACTTT.

The chain links TRBV5-4 to TRBJ1-6; 10 bases map to TRBD1. Germline-derived CDR1 and CDR2 are SGHNT and YYREEE (reference sequence). This CDR3 is 14 amino acids long. The trim removed 5 bases at V and 7 bases at J, leaving 3 bases unmatched. Written as DNA, the CDR3 is TGTGCCAGCAGTGAGACAGGGGGCAATTCACCCCTCCACTTT. This codes for CASSETGGNSPLHF.

This clone showed up just once. The chain joins TRBV10-3 to TRBJ2-6; tentative D call: TRBD2 (6 bases). The V gene lost 8 bases and the J gene lost 0 bases, with 8 bases spanning the gap. This CDR3 has 14 amino acids. Germline V gene sequence: CDR1 ENHRY, CDR2 SYGVKD. In DNA, the CDR3 is TGTGCCATCGGGGACTTCTCTGGGGCCAACGTCCTGACTTTC. Translation gives CAIGDFSGANVLTF.

Comments on this clone: Germline is not matched at one junction end, which may reflect a read error. At the DNA level, this CDR3 is encoded by other sequences in the same sample as well. V usage is TRBV29-1 and J usage is TRBJ2-7, with TRBD1 as a possible D gene (6 bases). Germline V gives CDR1 SQVTM, CDR2 ANQGSEA. The CDR3 consists of 12 residues. CDR3 in amino acids: CSVEGQNYEQYF. DNA for the CDR3: TGCAGCGTCGAAGGACAGAACTACGAGCAGTACTTC.

The V gene is TRBV5-1, the J gene TRBJ2-3, with 7 bases matching TRBD1. The CDR3 is made up of 14 amino acids. V lost 0 bases to trimming and J lost 14 bases; unmatched junction nucleotides: 12. Germline V gene data show CDR1 as SGHRS and CDR2 as YFSETQ. The CDR3 coding sequence is TGCGCCAGCAGCTTGGGTGAGGGGGCCGGGTCCCCGTATTTT. It codes for CASSLGEGAGSPYF.

This clone showed up just once. The chain recombines TRBV27 with TRBJ2-5; the D gene is possibly TRBD1 (5 bases). CDR3 length: 13 residues. Germline values: CDR1 MNHEY, CDR2 SMNVEV (reference sequence). V dropped 3 bases and J dropped 2 bases, with 7 bases sitting between them. The CDR3 here is CASSFDRQETQYF. The CDR3 nucleotides read TGTGCCAGCAGTTTTGACAGACAAGAGACCCAGTACTTC.

This chain links TRBV27 with TRBJ2-4; possibly TRBD1 or TRBD2 for D (5 bases each). CDR1 is MNHEY and CDR2 is SMNVEV in the germline V gene (reference sequence). V was clipped by 4 bases and J by 7 bases, with 20 bases between them. The CDR3 consists of 16 residues. CDR3 bases: TGTGCCAGCAGTTGCCCACCCCCCAGGGAGAGTAACATTCAGTACTTC. This codes for CASSCPPPRESNIQYF.

V gene TRBV10-1 combines with J gene TRBJ2-1, with D maybe TRBD1 (6 bases). Germline assignment: CDR1 WNHNN and CDR2 SYGVQD (reference sequence). Trimming shortened V by 6 bases and J by 7 bases, and 10 bases separated the two germline ends. The CDR3 covers 12 residues. CDR3 sequence: CASSRQGNEQFF. As DNA, the CDR3 is TGCGCCAGCAGCCGCCAGGGGAATGAGCAGTTCTTC.

Remarks on this clone: A junction end diverges from the germline sequence, so it may reflect a read error. The CDR3 DNA reads TGCGCCAGCAGCCCCTACAGTTTAGACACAGATGCGCAGTATTTT. This encodes CASSPYSLDTDAQYF. V is TRBV5-1 and J is TRBJ2-3; D not resolved. This CDR3 contains 15 residues. Germline assignment: CDR1 SGHRS and CDR2 YFSETQ.

This clone was seen only once. The chain uses TRBV18 and TRBJ2-7; TRBD1 might be the D (6 bases). The CDR3 spans 15 residues. Per germline, CDR1 KGHSH and CDR2 LQKENI. Trimming took off 2 bases at V and 6 bases at J, with 17 bases between the two ends. CDR3 sequence: CASSPGGSGMSEQYF. CDR3 DNA sequence: TGTGCCAGCTCACCAGGGGGCAGCGGCATGAGCGAGCAGTACTTC.

The genes are TRBV7-6 and TRBJ2-2, with 7 positions matching TRBD2. The CDR3 covers 17 residues. Germline CDR1 SGHVS, CDR2 FNYEAQ. J lost 1 base, V lost 0 bases, and 5 bases had no gene match. CDR3 DNA sequence: TGTGCCAGCAGCTTAGCGGGAGGGCCCTTGAACACCGGGGAGCTGTTTTTT. This sequence encodes CASSLAGGPLNTGELFF.

The V gene is TRBV7-2, the J gene TRBJ1-2; maybe TRBD1 (5 bases). Germline-derived CDR1 and CDR2 are SGHTA and FQGNSA. CDR3 length: 14 residues. Trimming cost V 4 bases and J 3 bases, with 12 bases left between them. CDR3: CASSWMGEDYGYTF. CDR3 nucleotide sequence: TGTGCCAGCAGCTGGATGGGGGAGGACTATGGCTACACCTTC.

This clone was detected only once. The chain uses TRBV11-3 and TRBJ2-7; 7 nucleotides line up with TRBD2. Germline V gene lookup returns CDR1 SGHNT and CDR2 YENEEA. This CDR3 comprises 14 residues. V was clipped by 5 bases and J by 5 bases; unmatched bases: 9. The CDR3 DNA sequence: TGTGCCAGCAGCCCAGAGGGAGGGAGCCACGAGCAGTACTTC. This codes for CASSPEGGSHEQYF.

V usage is TRBV2 and J usage is TRBJ2-5; 9 bases are shared with TRBD1. This CDR3 spans 15 amino acids. Germline-derived CDR1 and CDR2 are SNHLY and FYNNEI. V lost 4 bases and J lost 4; bases outside the gene matches: 7. The CDR3 DNA reads TGTGCCAGCAGTGGGGACAGGGCGGGTTTAGAGACCCAGTACTTC. This encodes CASSGDRAGLETQYF.

The CDR3 DNA sequence: TGTGCCAGCAGCTTCAGGGCGGGTGATGAGCAGTTCTTC. Translating it yields CASSFRAGDEQFF. The chain combines TRBV7-2 with TRBJ2-1; D is tentatively TRBD1 or TRBD2 (5 bases each). Germline CDR1 is SGHTA and CDR2 is FQGNSA. With 3 bases removed from V and 8 bases from J, the gap between germline ends came to 11 bases. There are 13 residues in the CDR3.